One T cell receptor (beta chain) is described in this entry. Stated time point: newly diagnosed GD, antithyroid drugs for less than 3 months. PBMCs were the source of the RNA used for TCR sequencing. These data are taken from a study of regulatory T cells in long-lasting Graves disease. Study-level background: Newly diagnosed Graves' patients had taken antithyroid drugs under 3 months.

Per germline, CDR1 SGHAT and CDR2 FQNNGV. There are 13 residues in the CDR3. The V and J ends lost 6 bases and 6 bases respectively, with 15 bases between them. iRepertoire HTBI primers and Arm-PCR of CDR3 regions built TCR beta libraries. TCRdb analysed the multiplex PCR reads with MiXCR anew, one entry per CDR3 protein. The sample holds roughly 510,000 distinct CDR3 sequences, 15% to 20% seen once. A further study also used this sample, focusing on T cells in Graves' hyperthyroidism and ophthalmopathy.

Sequencing was performed on peripheral blood mononuclear cells (PBMCs), taken at new diagnosis, from a patient treated with antithyroid drugs. The source of this sequence is a man in his late teens or twenties with Graves disease. The chain carries TRBV11-2 and TRBJ2-7; the D gene is possibly TRBD2 (5 bases). CDR3 sequence reads: CASRRATRSEQYF. The CDR3 nucleotides read TGTGCCAGCAGGCGAGCTACTAGGAGCGAGCAGTACTTC. Looking up the rest from reference TRBV11-2 and TRBJ2-7 gives the full variable domain: EAGVAQSPRYKIIEKRQSVAFWCNPISGHATLYWYQQILGQGPKLLIQFQNNGVVDDSQLPKDRFSAERLKGVDSTLKIQPAKLEDSAVYLCASRRATRSEQYFGPGTRLTVT.